Here is one T cell receptor beta chain with its context. Its antigen is not known. This record comes from a study of cytomegalovirus exposure and HLA in healthy donors. A multiplex PCR was run with 60 Vbeta primers and 13 Jbeta primers. Some clones are missing from TCRdb's copy, which holds only in-frame ones; the method was immunoSEQ multiplex PCR. The sample has around 120,000 clones; 65% to 85% are singletons. Study results and caveats: The study labeled roughly 160 TCR beta chains cytomegalovirus-associated.

There are 16 residues in the CDR3. V shed 4 bases, J shed 6 bases, and the junction held 8 bases outside the gene matches. Germline V gives CDR1 SGHNT, CDR2 YYREEE (reference sequence). This clonotype originated in a boy under 18 in good health and CMV-seronegative. Sample: PBMCs. This rearrangement joins TRBV5-4 to TRBJ2-3; 13 nucleotides align to TRBD2. CDR3 residues: CASSHGLAGVRDTQYF. Written as DNA, the CDR3 is TGTGCCAGCAGCCACGGACTAGCGGGAGTAAGGGATACGCAGTATTTT.